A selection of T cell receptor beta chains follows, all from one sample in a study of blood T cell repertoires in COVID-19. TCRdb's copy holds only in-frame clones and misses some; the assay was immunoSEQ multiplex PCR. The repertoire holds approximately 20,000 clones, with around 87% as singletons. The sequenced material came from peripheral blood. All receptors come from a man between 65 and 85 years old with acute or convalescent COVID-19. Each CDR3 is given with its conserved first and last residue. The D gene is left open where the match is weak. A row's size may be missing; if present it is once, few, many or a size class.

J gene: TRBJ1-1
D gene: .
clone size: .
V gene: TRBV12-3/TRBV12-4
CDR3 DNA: TGTGCCAGCAGCCTAGGCTTGGCGGGAGCTTTCTTT
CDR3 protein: CASSLGLAGAFF

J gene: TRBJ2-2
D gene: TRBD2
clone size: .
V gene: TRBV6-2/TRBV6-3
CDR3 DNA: TGTGCCAGCAGCCTCAGACTAGCGGGACGGGGGGAGCTGTTTTTT
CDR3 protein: CASSLRLAGRGELFF

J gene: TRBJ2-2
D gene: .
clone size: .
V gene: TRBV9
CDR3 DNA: TGTGCCAGCAGCGTGGGGGACACAACGACCGGGGAGCTGTTTTTT
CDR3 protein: CASSVGDTTTGELFF

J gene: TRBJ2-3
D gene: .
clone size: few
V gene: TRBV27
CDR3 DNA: TGTGCCAGCAGTTTTCGGGAGCAGAATACGCAGTATTTT
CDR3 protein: CASSFREQNTQYF

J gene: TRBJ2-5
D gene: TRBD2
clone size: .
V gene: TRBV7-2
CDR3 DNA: TGTGCCAGCAGCTTAGTTAGCGGGAGCCGTCAAGAGACCCAGTACTTC
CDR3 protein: CASSLVSGSRQETQYF

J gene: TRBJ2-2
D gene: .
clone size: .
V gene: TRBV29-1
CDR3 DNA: TGCAGCGTTGAAGTTACTAGTCGAGGCACCGGGGAGCTGTTTTTT
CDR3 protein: CSVEVTSRGTGELFF

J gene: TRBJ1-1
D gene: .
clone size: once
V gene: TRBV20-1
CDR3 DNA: TGCAGTGCTAGAGATCAGGGTGAAGCTTTCTTT
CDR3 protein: CSARDQGEAFF

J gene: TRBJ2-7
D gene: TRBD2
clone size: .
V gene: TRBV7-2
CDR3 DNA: TGTGCCAGCAGCTTGAGACTAGCGGGAGAATACGAGCAGTACTTC
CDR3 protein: CASSLRLAGEYEQYF

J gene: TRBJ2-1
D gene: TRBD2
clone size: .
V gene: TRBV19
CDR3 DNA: TGTGCCAGTAGGAGGAGTGGGACTAGCGGAGCGGTGCAGTTCTTC
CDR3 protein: CASRRSGTSGAVQFF

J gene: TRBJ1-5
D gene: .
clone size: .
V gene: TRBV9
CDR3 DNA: TGTGCCAGCAGCCCGGCGGGGGGCTGGGGGCCCCAGCATTTT
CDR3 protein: CASSPAGGWGPQHF

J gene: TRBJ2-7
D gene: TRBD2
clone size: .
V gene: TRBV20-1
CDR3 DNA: TGCAGTGCTAGTCATCCGGGACTATCCTACGAGCAGTACTTC
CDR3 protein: CSASHPGLSYEQYF

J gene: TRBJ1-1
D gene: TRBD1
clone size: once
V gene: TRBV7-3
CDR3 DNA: TGTGCCAGCAGCCCCACGGGACAGACGAACACTGAAGCTTTCTTT
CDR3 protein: CASSPTGQTNTEAFF

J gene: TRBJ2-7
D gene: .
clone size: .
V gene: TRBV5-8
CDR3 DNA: TGTGCCAGCAGCTTGACCAGGACAAGACATCTCTTC
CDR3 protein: CASSLTRTRHLF

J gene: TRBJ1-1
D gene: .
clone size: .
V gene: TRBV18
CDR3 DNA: TGTGCCAGCTCACCTACGGATGAGGACACTGAAGCTTTCTTT
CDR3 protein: CASSPTDEDTEAFF

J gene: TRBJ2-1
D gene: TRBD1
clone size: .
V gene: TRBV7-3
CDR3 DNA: TGTGCCAGCAGCCACATTTCGGGACAGGGGAGCAATGAGCAGTTCTTC
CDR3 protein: CASSHISGQGSNEQFF

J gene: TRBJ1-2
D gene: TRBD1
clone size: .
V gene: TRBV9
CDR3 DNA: TGTGCCAGCAGCGTCACAGGGGGCGACTATGGCTACACCTTC
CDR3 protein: CASSVTGGDYGYTF

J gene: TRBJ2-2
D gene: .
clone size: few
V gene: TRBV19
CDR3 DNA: TGTGCCAGTAGGGGGAGTGAAACCGGGGAGCTGTTTTTT
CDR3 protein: CASRGSETGELFF

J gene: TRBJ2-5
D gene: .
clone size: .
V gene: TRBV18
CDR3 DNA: TGTGCCAGCTCACCCTCCTTCGGGGACCAAGAGACCCAGTACTTC
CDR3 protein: CASSPSFGDQETQYF

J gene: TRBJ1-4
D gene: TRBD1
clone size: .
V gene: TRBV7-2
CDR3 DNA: TGTGCCAGCAGGAGGGGGCCACCTAATGAAAAACTGTTTTTT
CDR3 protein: CASRRGPPNEKLFF

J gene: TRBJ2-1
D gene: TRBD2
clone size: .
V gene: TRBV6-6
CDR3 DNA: TGTGCCGGCGATAGCGGGAGAGGGGATGAGCAGTTCTTC
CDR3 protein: CAGDSGRGDEQFF

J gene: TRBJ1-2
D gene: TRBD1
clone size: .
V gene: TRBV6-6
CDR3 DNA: TGTGCCAGCAGTCCCGGGACAGGGGGCGCCTTAAGGGGCTACACCTTC
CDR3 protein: CASSPGTGGALRGYTF

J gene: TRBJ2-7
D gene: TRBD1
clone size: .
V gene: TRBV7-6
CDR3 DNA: TGTGCCAGCAGCCCGGACGACAGGGGCAACGAGCAGTACTTC
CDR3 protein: CASSPDDRGNEQYF

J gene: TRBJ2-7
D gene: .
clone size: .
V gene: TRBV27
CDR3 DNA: TGTGCCAGCAAACCCGGTCGTCTAGGAAAAACCTACGAGCAGTACTTC
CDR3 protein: CASKPGRLGKTYEQYF

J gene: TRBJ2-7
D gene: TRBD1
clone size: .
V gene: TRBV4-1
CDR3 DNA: TGCGCCAGCAGCCCAAGAACGACAGGGGTGCAGTACTTC
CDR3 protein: CASSPRTTGVQYF

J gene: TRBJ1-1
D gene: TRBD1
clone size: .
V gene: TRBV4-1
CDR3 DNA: TGCGCCAGCAGCCAAGCCAGGGGGGAGACTGAAGCTTTCTTT
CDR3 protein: CASSQARGETEAFF

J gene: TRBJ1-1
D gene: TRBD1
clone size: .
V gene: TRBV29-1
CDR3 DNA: TGCAGCGTTGAGCCCCTTGGACAGGGTTTTTTCGCTGAAGCTTTCTTT
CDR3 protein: CSVEPLGQGFFAEAFF

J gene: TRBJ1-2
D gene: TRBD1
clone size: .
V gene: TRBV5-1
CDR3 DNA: TGCGCCAGCAGCTCCGGGACAGGGAGTAACTATGGCTACACCTTC
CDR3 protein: CASSSGTGSNYGYTF

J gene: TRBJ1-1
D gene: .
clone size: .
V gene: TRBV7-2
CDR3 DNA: TGTGCCAGCGCTAGAAAGAACACTGAAGCTTTCTTT
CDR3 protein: CASARKNTEAFF

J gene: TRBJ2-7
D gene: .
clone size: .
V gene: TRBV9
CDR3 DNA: TGTGCCAGCAGCGTAGTAGCGAACTCCTACGAGCAGTACTTC
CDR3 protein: CASSVVANSYEQYF

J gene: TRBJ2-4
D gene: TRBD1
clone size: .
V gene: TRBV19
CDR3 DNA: TGTGCCTCGAGGGGACAGGGGTCTGTCAAAAACATTCAGTACTTC
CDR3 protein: CASRGQGSVKNIQYF

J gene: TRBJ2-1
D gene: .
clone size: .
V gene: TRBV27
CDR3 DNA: TGTGCCAGCATGGGGGCTGATGAGCAGTTCTTC
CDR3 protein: CASMGADEQFF

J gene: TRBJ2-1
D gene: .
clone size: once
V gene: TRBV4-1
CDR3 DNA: TGCGCCAGCAGCCACCCCTCGACTAGTCATGAGCAGTTCTTC
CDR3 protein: CASSHPSTSHEQFF

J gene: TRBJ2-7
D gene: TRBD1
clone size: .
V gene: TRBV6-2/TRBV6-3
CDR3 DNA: TGTGCCAGCAGTCGGACAGGGTCCTACGAGCAGTACTTC
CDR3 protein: CASSRTGSYEQYF

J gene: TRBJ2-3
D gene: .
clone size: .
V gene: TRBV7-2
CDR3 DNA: TGTGCCAGCAGCTTATCCGTTTTCACAGATACGCAGTATTTT
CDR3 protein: CASSLSVFTDTQYF

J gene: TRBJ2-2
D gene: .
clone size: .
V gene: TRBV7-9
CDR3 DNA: TGTGCCAGCAGCCGTGCTTGGAGCGGGGAGCTGTTTTTT
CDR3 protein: CASSRAWSGELFF

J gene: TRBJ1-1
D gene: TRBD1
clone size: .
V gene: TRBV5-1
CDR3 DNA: TGCGCCAGCAGCTTGGACAGGGGTGCCGAAATCACTGAAGCTTTCTTT
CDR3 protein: CASSLDRGAEITEAFF

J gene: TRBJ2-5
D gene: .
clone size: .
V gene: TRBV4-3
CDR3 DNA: TGCGCTATCTCGGCGGGAACTGACCGACGGGATCAAGAGACCCAGTACTTC
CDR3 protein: CAISAGTDRRDQETQYF